These 21 T cell receptor beta chains came from one sample sequenced in a study of T cells in localized non-small cell lung cancer. Clones were sequenced by immunoSEQ multiplex PCR, and TCRdb holds only the in-frame ones, with some missing. The sample includes some 9,700 clones, 89% seen only once; the top ten take over 2%. Sequencing was performed on peripheral blood, taken before any cancer treatment. These receptors all come from a female donor aged 60 or older with stage II squamous cell lung carcinoma.

This chain uses TRBV19 with TRBJ2-2, with D unresolved. The V gene lost 3 bases and the J gene lost 1 base, with 6 bases spanning the gap. CDR1 and CDR2 (germline): LNHDA, SQIVND (reference sequence). CDR3 length: 14 amino acids. The CDR3 sequence is CASSIWQNTGELFF. CDR3 in DNA: TGTGCCAGTAGTATCTGGCAGAACACCGGGGAGCTGTTTTTT.

The rearrangement uses TRBV6-5 and TRBJ2-6, with a weak D call TRBD1 (5 bases). Trimming removed 8 bases from V and 3 bases from J, with 11 bases in between. Germline V gene lookup returns CDR1 MNHEY and CDR2 SVGAGI. The length of the CDR3 is 14 residues. The CDR3 sequence: CASGTRGGANVLTF. The CDR3 nucleotides are TGTGCCAGCGGAACAAGGGGTGGGGCCAACGTCCTGACTTTC.

The V gene is TRBV6-1, the J gene TRBJ2-5; D might be TRBD2 (6 bases). V lost 6 bases, J lost 0 bases, and 11 bases lay in between. The germline gives CDR1 MNHNS, CDR2 SASEGT. This CDR3 spans 14 amino acids. The CDR3 here is CASSLGGYQETQYF. The CDR3 DNA reads as TGTGCCAGCAGCCTGGGGGGATACCAAGAGACCCAGTACTTC.

The chain uses TRBV19 and TRBJ2-1, with D tentatively TRBD1 or TRBD2 (6 bases each). V lost 2 bases and J 2 bases, leaving 16 bases between the germline ends. This CDR3 is built from 17 residues. The germline gives CDR1 LNHDA, CDR2 SQIVND (reference sequence). The CDR3 loop is CASSIRGVDGTYNEQFF. In nucleotides, the CDR3 is TGTGCCAGTAGTATAAGGGGGGTCGACGGAACCTACAATGAGCAGTTCTTC.

The chain has TRBV5-1 and TRBJ2-3; D ambiguous. This CDR3 has 13 amino acids. CDR1 is SGHRS and CDR2 is YFSETQ in the germline V gene. The V end lost 0 bases, the J end lost 3 bases, and 5 bases lay between the germline ends. This chain's CDR3 is CASSLDGTDTQYF. In DNA, the CDR3 is TGCGCCAGCAGCTTGGACGGTACAGATACGCAGTATTTT.

As to this clone: Other DNA sequences in this specimen translate into the identical CDR3. The rearrangement links TRBV20-1 to TRBJ2-5; D is ambiguous. Germline lookup yields CDR1 DFQATT and CDR2 SNEGSKA (reference sequence). Trimming took off 3 bases at V and 2 bases at J, with 1 base between the two ends. The CDR3 consists of 10 residues. CDR3 loop: CSARQETQYF. The DNA of the CDR3 is TGCAGTGCTAGGCAAGAGACCCAGTACTTC.

This sequence joins TRBV7-6 and TRBJ1-2, with 7 bases lining up with TRBD1. This CDR3 region has 14 residues. V shed 5 bases, J shed 4 bases, and the junction held 7 bases outside the gene matches. Germline CDR1 SGHVS, CDR2 FNYEAQ. In DNA form, the CDR3 reads TGTGCCAGCAGCGCTGAACAGGGGATCTATGGCTACACCTTC. This encodes CASSAEQGIYGYTF.

The table lists this clone with a count of one. The J gene is TRBJ2-1, the V gene TRBV15; D might be TRBD2 (5 bases). Germline lookup yields CDR1 LNHNV and CDR2 YYDKDF (reference sequence). V was trimmed by 0 bases and J by 3 bases, leaving 15 bases between them. The CDR3 has 17 amino acids. CDR3 in amino acids: CATSRDRGVTVYNEQFF. DNA of the CDR3: TGTGCCACCAGCAGAGATCGGGGAGTCACAGTCTACAATGAGCAGTTCTTC. Full variable domain (remainder filled in from reference TRBV15 and TRBJ2-1): DAMVIQNPRYQVTQFGKPVTLSCSQTLNHNVMYWYQQKSSQAPKLLFHYYDKDFNNEADTPDNFQSRRPNTSFCFLDIRSPGLGDTAMYLCATSRDRGVTVYNEQFFGPGTRLTVL.

This chain uses TRBV7-8 with TRBJ2-7; 11 nucleotides agree with TRBD1. Germline V gives CDR1 SGHVS, CDR2 FQNEAQ. The CDR3 is made up of 13 amino acids. V trimming: 8 bases; J trimming: 4 bases; junction bases outside the gene matches: 4. This CDR3 reads CASRGDRGYEQYF. CDR3 nucleotides: TGTGCCAGCCGAGGGGACAGGGGGTACGAGCAGTACTTC.

The chain uses TRBV23-1 and TRBJ2-6; a possible D gene is TRBD2 (5 bases). TRBV23-1 is recorded as an ORF, its role being uncertain. V was shortened by 5 bases and J by 5 bases, with 22 bases between the two germline ends. CDR3 length: 18 residues. In DNA, the CDR3 is TGCGCCAGCAGTAAAGGACTTACGCAACAAAGTCGGGCCAACGTCCTGACTTTC. Translation gives CASSKGLTQQSRANVLTF.

The V call is TRBV28, the J call TRBJ1-6, with D tentatively TRBD1 (6 bases). The CDR3 loop spans 15 amino acids. Per the germline V gene, CDR1 is MDHEN and CDR2 is SYDVKM. V lost 2 bases and J lost 10, with 15 bases in between. Here the CDR3 DNA reads TGTGCCAGCAGTTTAGCGGGGGGCCGAGGGTCACCCCTCCACTTT. Its protein product is CASSLAGGRGSPLHF.

The V gene is TRBV7-2, the J gene TRBJ2-1, with D maybe TRBD2 (7 bases). The CDR3 sequence is 14 residues long. The V end was cut by 4 bases, the J end by 9 bases, with 16 bases between. Germline values: CDR1 SGHTA, CDR2 FQGNSA. The CDR3, as DNA: TGTGCCAGCAGCTGGGACTCTAGGGGGGGTGAGCAGTTCTTC. Translation: CASSWDSRGGEQFF.

The V call is TRBV29-1, the J call TRBJ1-1; 9 positions match TRBD1. The CDR3 has 13 amino acids. V lost 7 bases and J lost 5; bases outside the gene matches: 8. CDR1 is SQVTM, CDR2 ANQGSEA, per germline. CDR3 region: CSGRTGVVTEAFF. The CDR3 region has the DNA TGCAGCGGGCGGACAGGGGTAGTAACTGAAGCTTTCTTT. Looking up the rest from reference TRBV29-1 and TRBJ1-1 gives the full variable domain: SAVISQKPSRDICQRGTSLTIQCQVDSQVTMMFWYRQQPGQSLTLIATANQGSEATYESGFVIDKFPISRPNLTFSTLTVSNMSPEDSSIYLCSGRTGVVTEAFFGQGTRLTVV.

The chain links TRBV5-1 to TRBJ1-1, with unresolved D. The V end lost 0 bases, the J end lost 2 bases, and 8 bases lay between the germline ends. CDR3 size: 14 residues. Germline CDR1 and CDR2: SGHRS and YFSETQ. The CDR3 is CASSLVGSNTEAFF. CDR3 coding DNA: TGCGCCAGCAGCTTGGTAGGGAGTAACACTGAAGCTTTCTTT.

This clone has a handful of counts. The V call is TRBV5-1, the J call TRBJ2-6; the D gene is possibly TRBD1 (5 bases). CDR3 length: 15 residues. In germline, CDR1 is SGHRS, CDR2 YFSETQ. Trimming stripped 1 base from V and 3 bases from J, with 8 bases between. The CDR3 is CASSLLRDGANVLTF. DNA for the CDR3: TGCGCCAGCAGCTTGCTCAGGGATGGGGCCAACGTCCTGACTTTC.

The chain uses TRBV14 and TRBJ2-1, with 14 bases fitting TRBD2. Germline V CDR1 and CDR2: SGHDN, FVKESK. V was clipped by 4 bases and J by 7 bases; unmatched bases: 3. The CDR3 has 15 amino acids. The CDR3 loop reads CASSRLAGGRNEQFF. CDR3 coding DNA: TGTGCCAGCAGCCGACTAGCGGGAGGGCGGAATGAGCAGTTCTTC.

V gene TRBV5-6 combines with J gene TRBJ1-2; D possibly corresponds to TRBD1 (5 bases). This CDR3 spans 18 amino acids. The V end was cut by 1 base, the J end by 3 bases, with 22 bases between. CDR1 and CDR2 from the germline V gene are SGHDT and YYEEEE. The DNA for the CDR3 is TGTGCCAGCAGCTTGACGCGGGGCAGTCTATTTGAGGACTATGGCTACACCTTC. The encoded protein is CASSLTRGSLFEDYGYTF.

A few counts support this clone. The chain combines TRBV19 with TRBJ1-3; tentatively, D is TRBD1 (5 bases). The CDR3 is 16 residues long. V lost 4 bases, J lost 0 bases, and 13 bases lay in between. The germline V gene has CDR1 LNHDA and CDR2 SQIVND (reference sequence). The CDR3 is CASSRDGYSSGNTIYF. The CDR3 DNA reads as TGTGCCAGTAGTAGGGACGGATACAGCTCTGGAAACACCATATATTTT.

This clone was detected a few times. The rearrangement links TRBV5-1 to TRBJ1-1, with D possibly being TRBD1 (6 bases). This CDR3 contains 16 residues. Trimming pared 0 bases from V and 4 bases from J, leaving 16 bases between. Looked up from germline, CDR1 is SGHRS and CDR2 is YFSETQ. CDR3 sequence: CASSLAGGAIRTEAFF. As DNA, the CDR3 is TGCGCCAGCAGCTTGGCCGGGGGGGCGATCCGCACTGAAGCTTTCTTT.

The chain carries TRBV7-8 and TRBJ1-4, with D unclear. The CDR3 totals 15 residues. With 1 base removed from V and 3 bases from J, the gap between germline ends came to 9 bases. Germline loops: CDR1 SGHVS, CDR2 FQNEAQ. The DNA for the CDR3 is TGTGCCAGCAGCTTAGTAGGGTCGGCTAATGAAAAACTGTTTTTT. Residues: CASSLVGSANEKLFF. Filled out from reference TRBV7-8 and TRBJ1-4, the complete variable domain reads GAGVSQSPRYKVAKRGQDVALRCDPISGHVSLFWYQQALGQGPEFLTYFQNEAQLDKSGLPSDRFFAERPEGSVSTLKIQRTQQEDSAVYLCASSLVGSANEKLFFGSGTQLSVL.

The CDR3 nucleotides read TGTGCCAGCAGCCGAGATGAACACCAAGAGACCCAGTACTTC. Its protein product is CASSRDEHQETQYF. The genes are TRBV7-9 and TRBJ2-5; D remains ambiguous. Deletions cut 5 bases from V and 0 bases from J, with 10 bases between. Germline V lookup: CDR1 SEHNR, CDR2 FQNEAQ (reference sequence). The CDR3 loop spans 14 amino acids.